The 19 T cell receptor beta chains reported below all come from one sample, sequenced in a study of blood T cell repertoires in COVID-19. Generated by immunoSEQ multiplex PCR, the TCRdb table keeps only in-frame clones and is missing some. The data show about 25,000 clones, nearly 90% seen once. Sequenced: peripheral blood. These receptors were obtained from a human donor in a cohort sampled during active COVID-19.

In this sample, this clone turned up once. The rearrangement links TRBV7-7 to TRBJ2-5; TRBD2 matches 14 bases. Unmatched junction bases numbered 9, after V lost 1 base and J lost 5 bases. The CDR3 covers 18 residues. The germline gives CDR1 SSHAT, CDR2 FNYEAQ (reference sequence). This CDR3 is CASSLEPPGLAGDETQYF. CDR3 sequence (DNA): TGTGCCAGCAGCTTAGAACCCCCGGGACTAGCGGGGGACGAGACCCAGTACTTC. Full variable domain (remainder filled in from reference TRBV7-7 and TRBJ2-5): GAGVSQSPRYKVTKRGQDVTLRCDPISSHATLYWYQQALGQGPEFLTYFNYEAQPDKSGLPSDRFSAERPEGSISTLTIQRTEQRDSAMYRCASSLEPPGLAGDETQYFGPGTRLLVL.

In this sample, this clone turned up once. The genes are TRBV7-2 and TRBJ2-3; 7 nucleotides align to TRBD2. CDR1 and CDR2 (germline): SGHTA, FQGNSA. The CDR3 contains 14 residues. Trimming took 11 bases from V and 3 from J; bases not matched to a gene: 11. The CDR3 DNA reads TGTGCCGGGGGGAGCGGGACTCGGACAGATACGCAGTATTTT. This sequence encodes CAGGSGTRTDTQYF.

V and J are TRBV18 and TRBJ1-2; 10 bases agree with TRBD1. Per the germline V gene, CDR1 is KGHSH and CDR2 is LQKENI. The CDR3 contains 15 residues. Trimming took 4 bases from V and 1 from J; bases not matched to a gene: 3. The CDR3 DNA reads as TGTGCCAGCTCACGGGACAGGGGAAATAACTATGGCTACACCTTC. As protein: CASSRDRGNNYGYTF.

The chain uses TRBV2 and TRBJ1-3; tentative D call: TRBD1 (5 bases). The CDR3 sequence is 13 residues long. Germline V gene data show CDR1 as SNHLY and CDR2 as FYNNEI. The ends were cut back, 10 bases at V and 9 bases at J, with 19 bases in the middle. CDR3 sequence: CATPTDLGGTIYF. The CDR3 DNA follows: TGTGCCACACCGACAGATCTGGGGGGCACCATATATTTT.

This clone appeared once. The chain uses TRBV6-5 and TRBJ1-5; TRBD1 aligns across 8 bases. Germline lookup yields CDR1 MNHEY and CDR2 SVGAGI. J was trimmed by 8 bases and V by 8 bases; bases with no gene match: 8. The CDR3 length is 13 residues. The CDR3 nucleotides read TGTGCCAGCGGACAGGGCGGTTGGGAGCCCCAGCATTTT. Its translation: CASGQGGWEPQHF.

The chain recombines TRBV19 with TRBJ1-6, with D possibly being TRBD1 (5 bases). The CDR3 contains 16 residues. The V gene lost 6 bases and the J gene lost 5 bases, with 17 bases spanning the gap. The germline gives CDR1 LNHDA, CDR2 SQIVND (reference sequence). CDR3 loop: CASSPNGHQNNSPLHF. Written as DNA, the CDR3 is TGTGCCAGTAGCCCGAATGGACACCAAAATAATTCACCCCTCCACTTT.

The chain is built from TRBV6-6 and TRBJ1-2; weak D call: TRBD1 (6 bases). The CDR3 is 13 residues long. The germline V gene encodes CDR1 MNHNY and CDR2 SVGAGI (reference sequence). V dropped 5 bases and J dropped 4 bases, with 11 bases sitting between them. In DNA form, the CDR3 reads TGTGCCAGCAGTATCACGACAGGCTATGGCTACACCTTC. It translates to CASSITTGYGYTF.

This chain links TRBV29-1 with TRBJ1-3; D gene uncertain. This CDR3 comprises 11 residues. In germline, CDR1 is SQVTM, CDR2 ANQGSEA. Trimming shortened V by 5 bases and J by 4 bases, and 6 bases separated the two germline ends. CDR3 bases: TGCAGCGTTCGGTCAGGAAACACCATATATTTT. It translates to CSVRSGNTIYF.

This clone was detected once. The gene calls are TRBV15 and TRBJ2-7; maybe TRBD2 (7 bases). CDR1 is LNHNV and CDR2 is YYDKDF in the germline V gene (reference sequence). The CDR3 consists of 16 residues. The V and J ends lost 3 bases and 3 bases respectively, with 18 bases between them. The CDR3 loop reads CATSRGGAGLNYEQYF. CDR3 DNA: TGTGCCACCAGCAGGGGGGGGGCGGGGTTGAACTACGAGCAGTACTTC.

The V gene is TRBV19, the J gene TRBJ1-2; perhaps TRBD1 as D (5 bases). The germline V and J ends were trimmed by 5 bases and 8 bases, with 15 bases remaining between them. The CDR3 covers 13 residues. Germline V lookup: CDR1 LNHDA, CDR2 SQIVND (reference sequence). The CDR3 protein is CASSPLRVAGYTF. Written as DNA, the CDR3 is TGTGCCAGTAGTCCTCTCAGGGTGGCGGGCTACACCTTC.

The chain is built from TRBV6-1 and TRBJ2-5; D is unresolved. Germline CDR1 reads MNHNS; CDR2 reads SASEGT. The V end lost 3 bases, the J end lost 2 bases, and 7 bases lay between the germline ends. This CDR3 spans 13 amino acids. Written as DNA, the CDR3 is TGTGCCAGCAGTGAGGCAGTTCAAGAGACCCAGTACTTC. Protein: CASSEAVQETQYF.

The CDR3 nucleotides are TGTGCCAGTAGTCTCCAGGGACAGATGAACACTGAAGCTTTCTTT. Translating it yields CASSLQGQMNTEAFF. The V gene is TRBV19, the J gene TRBJ1-1; 7 nucleotides line up with TRBD1. Germline assignment: CDR1 LNHDA and CDR2 SQIVND (reference sequence). This CDR3 is built from 15 residues. Losses at the gene ends were 5 bases for V and 0 bases for J; bases not matched to a gene: 6. The whole variable domain, filled in from reference TRBV19 and TRBJ1-1, reads DGGITQSPKYLFRKEGQNVTLSCEQNLNHDAMYWYRQDPGQGLRLIYYSQIVNDFQKGDIAEGYSVSREKKESFPLTVTSAQKNPTAFYLCASSLQGQMNTEAFFGQGTRLTVV.

V is TRBV5-1 and J is TRBJ2-5; 14 nucleotides match TRBD2. Germline V gene sequence: CDR1 SGHRS, CDR2 YFSETQ. The CDR3 runs to 16 residues. Unmatched junction bases numbered 8, after V lost 6 bases and J lost 4 bases. This chain's CDR3 is CASKIGTSGRAETQYF. DNA for the CDR3: TGCGCCAGCAAAATCGGGACTAGCGGGAGAGCAGAGACCCAGTACTTC.

The V gene is TRBV7-5, the J gene TRBJ2-5; the table assigns TRBD2, which was not confirmed against the DNA. TRBV7-5 is a pseudogene segment. This CDR3 is built from 16 residues. The CDR3 spells CVRSPLAVRGGETQYF. For the CDR3, the DNA is TGTGTCAGAAGCCCGCTAGCGGTGCGGGGCGGAGAGACCCAGTACTTC.

V gene TRBV6-5 combines with J gene TRBJ2-2, with 8 nucleotides matching TRBD1. The length of the CDR3 is 15 residues. V dropped 6 bases and J dropped 0; count of bases not matched to a gene: 3. Germline lookup yields CDR1 MNHEY and CDR2 SVGAGI. DNA for the CDR3: TGTGCCAGCAGCCCACAGGGGGCGAACACCGGGGAGCTGTTTTTT. Translation gives CASSPQGANTGELFF.

The V and J genes are TRBV10-3 and TRBJ1-2; TRBD1 matches at 9 bases. With V trimmed by 7 bases and J by 4 bases, 7 bases remained unmatched. CDR1 ENHRY and CDR2 SYGVKD come from the germline V gene. The CDR3 is made up of 14 amino acids. CDR3 in amino acids: CAINPGQGSYGYTF. CDR3 DNA: TGTGCCATCAACCCGGGACAGGGCTCCTATGGCTACACCTTC.

This sequence joins TRBV5-1 and TRBJ1-5; D is unresolved. The V end was cut by 1 base, the J end by 2 bases, with 7 bases between. This CDR3 region has 14 residues. CDR1 SGHRS and CDR2 YFSETQ come from the germline V gene. CDR3 DNA: TGCGCCAGCAGCTTGACGGGAGGCAATCAGCCCCAGCATTTT. Translating gives CASSLTGGNQPQHF.

The chain has TRBV11-2 and TRBJ2-5; 8 nucleotides line up with TRBD2. The CDR3 is 17 amino acids. Unmatched junction bases numbered 9, after V lost 0 bases and J lost 3 bases. From germline, CDR1 is SGHAT and CDR2 FQNNGV. In DNA form, the CDR3 reads TGTGCCAGCAGCTTAGATGGCCCGCGGGGGGCCGAAGAGACCCAGTACTTC. Its translation: CASSLDGPRGAEETQYF.

V and J are TRBV7-9 and TRBJ2-2, with 8 nucleotides matching TRBD2. From germline, CDR1 is SEHNR and CDR2 FQNEAQ (reference sequence). CDR3 length: 16 amino acids. J lost 1 base, V lost 6 bases, and 7 bases had no gene match. CDR3 region: CASSQSGSGNTGELFF. The DNA for the CDR3 is TGTGCCAGCAGTCAAAGCGGGAGCGGGAACACCGGGGAGCTGTTTTTT.